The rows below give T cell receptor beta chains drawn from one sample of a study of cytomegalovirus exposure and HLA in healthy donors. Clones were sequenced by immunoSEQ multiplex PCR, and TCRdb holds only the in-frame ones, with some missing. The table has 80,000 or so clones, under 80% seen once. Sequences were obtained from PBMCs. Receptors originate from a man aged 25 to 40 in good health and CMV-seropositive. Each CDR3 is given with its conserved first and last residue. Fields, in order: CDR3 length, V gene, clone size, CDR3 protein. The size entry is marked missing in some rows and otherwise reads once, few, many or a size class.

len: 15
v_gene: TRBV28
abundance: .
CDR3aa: CASSLSGTPNYGYTF

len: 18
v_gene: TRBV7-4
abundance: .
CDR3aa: CASSLARSVQGSDEKLFF

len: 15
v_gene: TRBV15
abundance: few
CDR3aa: CATSRDQWAAYGYTF

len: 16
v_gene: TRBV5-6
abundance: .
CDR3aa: CASSLAGQGTTGELFF

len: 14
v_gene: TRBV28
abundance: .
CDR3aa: CASLLTGMNTEAFF

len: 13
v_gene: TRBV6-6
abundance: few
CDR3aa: CASTPGQVSEAFF

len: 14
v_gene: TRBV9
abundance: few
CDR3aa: CASSVGPSNEKLFF

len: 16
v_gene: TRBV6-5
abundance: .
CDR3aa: CASSYIRGPQTDTQYF

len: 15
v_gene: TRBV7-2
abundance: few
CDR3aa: CASSLSGGGNQPQHF

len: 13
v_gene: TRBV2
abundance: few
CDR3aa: CASLPGVNTEAFF

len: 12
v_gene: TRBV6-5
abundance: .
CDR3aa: CASSYSRGGYPF

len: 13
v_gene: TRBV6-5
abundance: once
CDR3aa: CASRNTGNTEAFF

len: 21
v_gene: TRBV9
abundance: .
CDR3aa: CASSVGALGGLAGGPGDTQYF

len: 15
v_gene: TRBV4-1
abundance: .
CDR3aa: CASSQATSNTGELFF